This entry features one TCR beta chain sequence. Its antigen remains unidentified. The data stem from a study of blood T cells in healthy people across ages. Study context: Roughly one uniquely barcoded beta molecule per two T cells was captured. Study-wide results and limits: Measured against age, TCR beta diversity per million T cells decreased in a roughly linear manner. Donors of long life had a larger count of naive CD4+ cells and greater diversity than aged donors.

The CDR3 length is 14 residues. Germline V gene data show CDR1 as SGHTA and CDR2 as FQGNSA. V lost 1 base, J lost 5 bases, and 11 bases lay in between. At least 7 million PBMCs were isolated per sample. Sample-barcoded 5' priming and a J-beta primer mix drove a second PCR of roughly 6 to 12 cycles. One entry per CDR3 protein results from TCRdb running MiXCR on the 5' RACE reads. The sample shows approximately 1.5 million distinct CDR3 sequences, about 35% of them seen only once. Sample: blood. The rearrangement links TRBV7-2 to TRBJ1-2; D remains unclear. This clonotype originated in a woman aged 25 to 39 in good health. The CDR3 DNA follows: TGTGCCAGCAGCTTAGGTATAGGGAGGTATGGCTACACCTTC. Its translation is CASSLGIGRYGYTF.